This T cell receptor beta chain was sequenced for a study of blood T cells in healthy people across ages. PCR was performed a second time for 7 to 11 cycles using a sample-barcoded 5' primer and a J-beta primer mix. TCRdb itself ran the 5' RACE reads through MiXCR, one entry per CDR3 protein. Of about 1.4 million distinct CDR3 sequences in the sample, approximately 59% were seen once. Looked up from germline, CDR1 is DFQATT and CDR2 is SNEGSKA (reference sequence). Trimming shortened V by 6 bases and J by 8 bases, and 13 bases separated the two germline ends. This CDR3 is built from 11 residues. The sequencing input was blood. The chain combines TRBV20-1 with TRBJ1-2; maybe TRBD1 (5 bases). This receptor was identified in a man aged 18 to 29 in good health. The DNA for the CDR3 is TGCAGTGCCACGGAAGGGGTCGGCTACACCTTC. Amino acid sequence: CSATEGVGYTF.